This TCR beta chain was found in a study of blood T cell repertoires in COVID-19. Study details: COVID-19 samples collected from the United States, Italy and Spain covered acute and convalescent phases. The cDNA or gDNA used as material had been derived from T cells, B-cell-depleted T cells, or PBMCs.

Germline trimming cut 5 bases from V and 7 bases from J; bases unmatched to any gene: 7. CDR3 length: 13 residues. Germline CDR1 reads SNHLY; CDR2 reads FYNNEI. Original data processing: Using reference gene primer amplification, nucleated cell counts were estimated. The repertoire was sequenced with immunoSEQ multiplex PCR; TCRdb's copy has only in-frame clones and lacks some. V, J and clone size are taken as reported in that table, and D and trimming were inferred from the DNA itself. The table records a few hundred thousand clones, roughly four fifths of them present only once. Source material: PBMCs or T cells enriched from blood (not recorded which). This clonotype was sampled from a woman aged 45 to 65 who had recovered from COVID-19. V and J are TRBV2 and TRBJ1-2; TRBD1 agrees at 7 bases. The CDR3 DNA reads as TGTGCCAGCAGTTCCGATTCAGGGGGTGGCTACACCTTC. Amino acid sequence: CASSSDSGGGYTF.